This TCR beta chain was identified in a study of T cell responses to AZD1222 COVID-19 vaccine. The study's findings and limits: Recipients of AZD1222 seropositive at baseline numbered only 6 or 7. Targets within unmutated variant regions were reportedly found for nearly half of spike-specific TCRs.

V lost 1 base to trimming and J lost 3 bases, with 12 bases between them. This CDR3 has 15 residues. Germline assignment: CDR1 MDHEN and CDR2 SYDVKM. With respect to this clone: The antigen is undetermined.

The table came from immunoSEQ multiplex PCR; TCRdb's copy has only in-frame clones and leaves some out. The sample carries around 78,000 clones, roughly 90% recorded once. The material sequenced was peripheral blood, taken on day 0 of MenACWY control vaccination. This chain connects TRBV28 to TRBJ1-1, with D possibly being TRBD1 (5 bases). The sequence came from an adult in good health. The CDR3 protein is CASSLSTGAYTEAFF. The CDR3 coding sequence is TGTGCCAGCAGTTTATCGACCGGGGCGTACACTGAAGCTTTCTTT.